This TCR beta chain stems from a study of blood T cell repertoires in COVID-19. Study summary: Material from acute and convalescent COVID-19 was sourced from the United States, Italy and Spain. PBMCs, B-cell-depleted T cells, or T cells provided the cDNA or gDNA that made up the material.

The sample holds one count of this clone. CDR1 and CDR2 from the germline V gene are LGHDT and YNNKEL (reference sequence). This CDR3 has 12 residues. Trimming removed 1 base from V and 5 bases from J, with 6 bases in between. Some clones are missing from TCRdb's copy, which holds only in-frame ones; the method was immunoSEQ multiplex PCR. The repertoire has hundreds of thousands of clones, around 88% of them found once; the top ten carry over 1.1%. The genes are TRBV3-1 (or the pseudogene TRBV3-2) and TRBJ2-7, with a weak D call TRBD2 (5 bases). The sequencing input was peripheral blood. This receptor was obtained from an elderly man with acute or convalescent COVID-19. DNA for the CDR3: TGTGCCAGCAGCCAAGTCGGGAACGAGCAGTACTTC. Its translation: CASSQVGNEQYF.